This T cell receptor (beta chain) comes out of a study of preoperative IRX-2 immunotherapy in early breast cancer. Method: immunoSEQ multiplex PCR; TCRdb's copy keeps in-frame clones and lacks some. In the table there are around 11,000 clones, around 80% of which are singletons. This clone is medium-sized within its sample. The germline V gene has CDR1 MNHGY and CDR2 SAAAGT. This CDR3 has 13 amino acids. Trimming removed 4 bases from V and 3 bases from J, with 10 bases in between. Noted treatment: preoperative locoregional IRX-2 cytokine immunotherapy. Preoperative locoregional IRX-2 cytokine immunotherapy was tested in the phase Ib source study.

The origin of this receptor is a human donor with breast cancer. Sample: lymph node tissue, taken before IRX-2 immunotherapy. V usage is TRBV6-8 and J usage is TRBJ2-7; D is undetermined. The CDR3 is CASSSKAGYEQYF. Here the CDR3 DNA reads TGTGCCAGCAGTTCCAAGGCAGGCTACGAGCAGTACTTC.